This entry describes one TCR beta chain. A much bigger clone sits one base away, suggesting this may be a read error. This specimen belongs to a study of blood T cells in healthy people across ages. The germline CDR1 and CDR2 sequences are SQVTM and ANQGSEA. CDR3 length: 16 amino acids. Each individual donor underwent a draw of about 11 milliliters of peripheral blood. A sample-barcoded 5' primer and a J-beta primer mix were used in a second PCR of about 7 to 12 cycles. Via MiXCR, TCRdb re-called the 5' RACE reads, giving one row per CDR3 protein. The table lists some 1.1 million distinct CDR3 sequences, 35% to 40% of them singletons.

The chain joins TRBV29-1 to TRBJ2-3, with D tentatively TRBD2 (6 bases). The material sequenced was blood. This clonotype was sampled from a man younger than 35 in good health. This CDR3 reads CSVEDQGGLSTDMQYF. The CDR3, as DNA: TGCAGCGTTGAAGATCAGGGAGGCCTAAGCACAGATATGCAGTATTTT.